This T cell receptor beta chain was sequenced during a study of PD-1 blockade in classical Hodgkin lymphoma. Notes on the study in general: Exclusion was the outcome for patients who began nivolumab under 1 year after ASCT.

On this clone: Its antigen remains unknown.

Clones were sequenced by immunoSEQ multiplex PCR, and TCRdb holds only the in-frame ones, with some missing. The table records some 84,000 clones, 89% of them present only once. Every patient relapsed after autologous stem cell transplantation, and brentuximab vedotin exposure varied. Germline V lookup: CDR1 LNHDA, CDR2 SQIVND (reference sequence). J was trimmed by 0 bases and V by 5 bases; bases with no gene match: 4. The CDR3 sequence is 16 residues long. This specimen was peripheral blood mononuclear cells (PBMCs), taken at baseline. This sequence originates from a human donor with classical Hodgkin lymphoma. This chain uses TRBV19 with TRBJ2-1; 10 bases map to TRBD2. In DNA, the CDR3 is TGTGCCAGTAGTTTCTCTAGCGGGAGCTCCTACAATGAGCAGTTCTTC. Encoded protein: CASSFSSGSSYNEQFF.